This is a list of T cell receptor beta chains from one sample in a study of response to subunit inactivated influenza vaccine. TCRdb itself ran the RT-PCR reads through MiXCR, one entry per CDR3 protein. The sample lists 400,000 to 550,000 distinct CDR3 sequences, roughly 27% seen once, with 1.5% to 2% in the top ten. The starting material was CD4+ T cells sorted from PBMCs, obtained 4 to 6 days after vaccination. These receptors were obtained from a man in his forties or fifties who received an inactivated influenza vaccine. The CDR3 runs from the conserved cysteine through the conserved F or W. D genes are given only for firm matches. Some rows have no size entry. The others give once, few or many, or a class for an expanded clone.

V gene	clone size	J gene	D gene	CDR3 protein	CDR3 DNA
TRBV29-1	few	TRBJ2-1	TRBD1	CSVEGSYRGSYNEQFF	TGCAGCGTTGAAGGGAGCTACAGGGGGTCCTACAATGAGCAGTTCTTC
TRBV12-3/TRBV12-4	few	TRBJ2-7	TRBD1	CASSLSVGQGIYEQYF	TGTGCCAGCAGTTTATCGGTAGGACAGGGTATTTACGAGCAGTACTTC
TRBV11-2	.	TRBJ1-2	.	CASKLRQGNYGYTF	TGTGCCAGCAAATTACGTCAGGGGAACTATGGCTACACCTTC
TRBV4-2	few	TRBJ2-7	.	CASSQDLQSSYEQYF	TGTGCCAGCAGCCAAGATCTACAGAGCTCCTACGAGCAGTACTTC
TRBV11-2	.	TRBJ1-6	TRBD1	CASSLGRGRMYSPLHF	TGTGCCAGCAGCTTAGGAAGGGGGCGCATGTATTCACCCCTCCACTTT
TRBV18	few	TRBJ1-2	TRBD1	CASSPLGDRGSYGYTF	TGTGCCAGCTCACCACTCGGCGACAGGGGAAGCTATGGCTACACCTTC
TRBV20-1	few	TRBJ2-6	.	CSAGSGGANVLTF	TGCAGTGCCGGTTCGGGTGGGGCCAACGTCCTGACTTTC
TRBV21-1	.	TRBJ2-7	.	CASSIDRGPYEQYF	TGTGCCAGCAGCATTGACAGGGGGCCCTACGAGCAGTACTTC
TRBV20-1	few	TRBJ1-1	.	CSAISLTGWTEAFF	TGCAGTGCTATTTCGCTAACAGGGTGGACTGAAGCTTTCTTT
TRBV20-1	few	TRBJ2-3	.	CSARNITTQYF	TGCAGTGCTAGAAATATCACTACGCAGTATTTT
TRBV12-3/TRBV12-4	few	TRBJ2-2	.	CASSFYQGPGELFF	TGTGCCAGCAGTTTCTACCAGGGTCCCGGGGAGCTGTTTTTT
TRBV5-1	.	TRBJ1-3	.	CASSFANFTGNTIYF	TGCGCCAGCAGCTTTGCAAATTTCACTGGAAACACCATATATTTT
TRBV20-1	once	TRBJ2-1	.	CSARHGRNVNEQFF	TGCAGTGCTAGACATGGCCGAAACGTGAATGAGCAGTTCTTC
TRBV6-2/TRBV6-3	.	TRBJ2-5	.	CASSYSVTDTGETQYF	TGTGCCAGCAGTTACTCCGTGACAGACACGGGAGAGACCCAGTACTTC
TRBV4-1	.	TRBJ2-7	.	CASSQVGKSSSYEQYF	TGCGCCAGCAGCCAAGTAGGGAAATCGAGCTCCTACGAGCAGTACTTC
TRBV5-1	.	TRBJ1-5	.	CASSLGGGRNQPQHF	TGCGCCAGCAGCTTGGGAGGGGGTCGCAATCAGCCCCAGCATTTT
TRBV7-9	few	TRBJ2-1	TRBD2	CASSQLAESPNEQFF	TGTGCCAGCAGCCAACTAGCGGAGAGTCCCAATGAGCAGTTCTTC
TRBV7-4	few	TRBJ2-1	TRBD2	CASSLTGLAGVLSNEQFF	TGTGCCAGCAGCCTAACCGGACTAGCGGGGGTTCTTAGCAATGAGCAGTTCTTC
TRBV20-1	.	TRBJ2-1	.	CSAKRGTGYNEQFF	TGCAGTGCAAAGAGGGGGACCGGGTACAATGAGCAGTTCTTC
TRBV6-5	.	TRBJ2-1	.	CASSYSMGASYNEQFF	TGTGCCAGCAGTTACTCGATGGGGGCATCCTACAATGAGCAGTTCTTC
TRBV15	.	TRBJ2-5	.	CATKLGGGQTQYF	TGTGCCACCAAACTTGGGGGCGGACAGACCCAGTACTTC
TRBV4-3	.	TRBJ2-1	TRBD2	CASSQLWSGLDEQFF	TGCGCCAGCAGCCAACTCTGGTCCGGACTAGATGAGCAGTTCTTC
TRBV4-2	.	TRBJ2-5	TRBD1	CASSQPGGAGTQYF	TGTGCCAGCAGCCAACCAGGGGGCGCGGGGACCCAGTACTTC
TRBV20-1	few	TRBJ1-2	.	CSAKPLAGYTF	TGCAGTGCTAAACCCCTCGCCGGCTACACCTTC
TRBV12-3/TRBV12-4	.	TRBJ1-5	.	CASSPTRRDQPQHF	TGTGCCAGCAGCCCCACTCGGAGGGACCAGCCCCAGCATTTT
TRBV4-3	few	TRBJ2-7	TRBD1	CASSQALGQGALEQYF	TGCGCCAGCAGCCAAGCCCTAGGACAGGGGGCGTTGGAGCAGTACTTC
TRBV6-5	few	TRBJ2-3	.	CASSYSIWGTDTQYF	TGTGCCAGCAGTTACTCGATCTGGGGCACAGATACGCAGTATTTT
TRBV5-6	few	TRBJ1-1	.	CASSRRGRGPEAFF	TGTGCCAGCAGCCGTCGGGGTCGCGGACCTGAAGCTTTCTTT
TRBV30	.	TRBJ1-6	TRBD1	CAWKDRAYNSPLHF	TGTGCCTGGAAGGACAGGGCCTATAATTCACCCCTCCACTTT
TRBV6-2/TRBV6-3	.	TRBJ2-5	.	CASSYSSPLTGETQYF	TGTGCCAGCAGTTACTCATCGCCCCTGACCGGAGAGACCCAGTACTTC
TRBV20-1	few	TRBJ2-7	.	CSAREAVSYEQYF	TGCAGTGCTAGAGAAGCCGTCTCCTACGAGCAGTACTTC
TRBV5-1	.	TRBJ1-2	.	CASSLEPGRNYGYTF	TGCGCCAGCAGCTTGGAGCCGGGACGGAACTATGGCTACACCTTC
TRBV4-2	.	TRBJ2-1	TRBD2	CASSQDNAGGSYNEQFF	TGTGCCAGCAGCCAAGATAATGCGGGGGGTTCCTACAATGAGCAGTTCTTC
TRBV7-9	few	TRBJ2-5	TRBD1	CASSLGTGVETQYF	TGTGCCAGCAGCTTAGGGACAGGGGTTGAGACCCAGTACTTC
TRBV7-8	.	TRBJ1-3	.	CASSLGKGRGNTIYF	TGTGCCAGCAGCTTAGGAAAGGGGCGCGGAAACACCATATATTTT
TRBV12-3/TRBV12-4	.	TRBJ2-1	TRBD2	CASLGTIEQFF	TGTGCCAGCCTGGGGACTATAGAGCAGTTCTTC